The entry that follows covers one T cell receptor beta chain sequence. What it binds is not known. This record comes from a study of T cell responses to AZD1222 COVID-19 vaccine. The assay was immunoSEQ multiplex PCR, and TCRdb's table has in-frame clones only and misses some. The data hold approximately 180,000 clones, with 90% to 95% observed a single time. Findings of the study overall: Seropositive status at baseline applied to only five to seven AZD1222 recipients. Donor demographics were predominantly white British with a female majority; clonal diversity may be underestimated. Repertoire sampling was restricted to post-peak T cell response timepoints. CD4 TCRs linked to vaccination spanned spike, dominating at 160-218 and 743-854.

Germline V gives CDR1 MNHNS, CDR2 SASEGT. The CDR3 length is 13 residues. The ends were cut back, 3 bases at V and 3 bases at J, with 9 bases in the middle. The material was peripheral blood, obtained 28 days after the second dose of the MenACWY control vaccine. This sequence joins TRBV6-1 and TRBJ2-7; no definite D call. The TCR originated in an adult who received the MenACWY meningococcal vaccine as a control. CDR3 in DNA: TGTGCCAGCAGTGACGCTGGCAGCTACGAGCAGTACTTC. This sequence encodes CASSDAGSYEQYF.